The 30 T cell receptor beta chains below come from one sample, sequenced in a study of blood T cell repertoires in COVID-19. Sequencing used immunoSEQ multiplex PCR; TCRdb keeps in-frame clones, though not all of them. The sample yields 240,000 or so clones, 70% to 85% seen once. Sequenced sample: peripheral blood. All receptors derive from a woman over 75 with acute or convalescent COVID-19.

CDR3 coding DNA: TGTGCCAGCAGCTTACCGGGTACGGATGAAAAACTGTTTTTT. The encoded protein is CASSLPGTDEKLFF. The V gene is TRBV7-9, the J gene TRBJ1-4; D remains unclear. The CDR3 spans 14 residues. Trimming removed 2 bases from V and 6 bases from J, with 10 bases in between. CDR1 and CDR2 (germline): SEHNR, FQNEAQ (reference sequence).

A few counts support this clone. This rearrangement joins TRBV7-3 to TRBJ1-1; D is unclear. This CDR3 spans 13 amino acids. Germline V lookup: CDR1 SGHTA, CDR2 FQGTGA. V was shortened by 5 bases and J by 0 bases, with 7 bases between the two germline ends. CDR3 in amino acids: CASSRTVNTEAFF. CDR3 coding DNA: TGTGCCAGCAGCCGTACAGTGAACACTGAAGCTTTCTTT. Drawing the rest from reference TRBV7-3 and TRBJ1-1, the complete variable domain is GAGVSQTPSNKVTEKGKYVELRCDPISGHTALYWYRQSLGQGPEFLIYFQGTGAADDSGLPNDRFFAVRPEGSVSTLKIQRTERGDSAVYLCASSRTVNTEAFFGQGTRLTVV.

The CDR3 spells CASRQDGAQYF. In nucleotides, the CDR3 is TGTGCCAGCAGACAGGACGGTGCCCAGTACTTC. This chain uses TRBV12-3 or TRBV12-4 with TRBJ2-5; D is possibly TRBD1 (5 bases). The CDR3 is 11 residues long. V lost 6 bases and J 9 bases, leaving 11 bases between the germline ends.

This clone has only a few counts. The chain employs TRBV10-3 and TRBJ1-2; no definite D call. Germline CDR1 and CDR2: ENHRY and SYGVKD. With 3 bases removed from V and 1 base from J, the gap between germline ends came to 9 bases. The CDR3 runs 14 residues. This chain's CDR3 is CAISDSGSNYGYTF. The CDR3 DNA sequence: TGTGCCATCAGTGATTCTGGTAGTAACTATGGCTACACCTTC.

This chain links TRBV5-6 with TRBJ1-3; no reliable D call. The germline gives CDR1 SGHDT, CDR2 YYEEEE. V gave up 1 base and J gave up 0 bases, with 5 bases separating them. The CDR3 consists of 14 residues. CDR3: CASSLPGSGNTIYF. CDR3 nucleotide sequence: TGTGCCAGCAGCTTGCCCGGCTCTGGAAACACCATATATTTT.

This clone occurred once. The sample has other DNA sequences that encode this CDR3 too. The chain employs TRBV5-4 and TRBJ1-2; TRBD1 might be the D (6 bases). The CDR3 totals 15 residues. CDR1 and CDR2 from the germline V gene are SGHNT and YYREEE (reference sequence). Trimming removed 0 bases from V and 2 bases from J, with 11 bases in between. The CDR3 nucleotides read TGTGCCAGCAGCTTGGCGGTAACAGGGAACTATGGCTACACCTTC. It encodes CASSLAVTGNYGYTF.

This clone was detected only once. The rearrangement links TRBV18 to TRBJ2-6; perhaps TRBD1 as D (6 bases). Germline V CDR1 and CDR2: KGHSH, LQKENI. CDR3 length: 16 amino acids. V lost 1 base to trimming and J lost 4 bases, with 11 bases between them. CDR3 protein: CASSPRSGAGANVLTF. The DNA for the CDR3 is TGTGCCAGCTCACCACGGTCAGGGGCCGGGGCCAACGTCCTGACTTTC.

This chain uses TRBV3-1 (or the pseudogene TRBV3-2) with TRBJ2-1; 8 bases fit TRBD2. Germline-derived CDR1 and CDR2 are LGHDT and YNNKEL (reference sequence). The CDR3 spans 17 residues. The V gene end was trimmed by 4 bases and the J gene end by 1 base; junction bases not matched to a gene: 9. The CDR3 spells CASSRRGGRYSYNEQFF. In DNA form, the CDR3 reads TGTGCCAGCAGCCGACGGGGCGGGAGGTATTCCTACAATGAGCAGTTCTTC.

This chain connects TRBV6-5 to TRBJ1-2, with D possibly being TRBD1 (5 bases). The germline V gene encodes CDR1 MNHEY and CDR2 SVGAGI. V was pared by 6 bases and J by 6 bases, with 14 bases between. This CDR3 contains 13 residues. The CDR3 loop reads CASRRQRSHGYTF. CDR3 nucleotide sequence: TGTGCCAGCAGGCGACAGAGATCTCATGGCTACACCTTC.

The rearrangement uses TRBV5-1 and TRBJ2-1; 8 bases are shared with TRBD2. CDR3 size: 14 residues. V shed 5 bases and J 1 base; nucleotides not matched to a gene: 2. The germline V gene encodes CDR1 SGHRS and CDR2 YFSETQ. This chain's CDR3 is CASSTSGSYNEQFF. CDR3 nucleotide sequence: TGCGCCAGCAGTACTAGCGGTTCCTACAATGAGCAGTTCTTC.

The CDR3 DNA sequence: TGTGCCAGCAGCCGAGAGGGAGGGCGAGGGGAGACCCAGTACTTC. Protein: CASSREGGRGETQYF. The chain joins TRBV2 to TRBJ2-5; 7 bases agree with TRBD2. The CDR3 is 15 amino acids. The ends lost 6 bases at V and 5 bases at J; junction bases unmatched: 12. From germline, CDR1 is SNHLY and CDR2 FYNNEI.

This clone was seen a few times. The chain is built from TRBV5-1 and TRBJ2-7; no clear D. CDR3 size: 11 residues. V lost 5 bases, J lost 2 bases, and 5 bases lay in between. Germline V gene lookup returns CDR1 SGHRS and CDR2 YFSETQ. The CDR3 bases are TGCGCCAGCAGGTCTGCCTACGAGCAGTACTTC. Its translation: CASRSAYEQYF.

This clone has a handful of counts. The chain uses TRBV7-9 and TRBJ2-7; D possibly corresponds to TRBD1 (5 bases). Germline V CDR1 and CDR2: SEHNR, FQNEAQ (reference sequence). The CDR3 length is 13 residues. Trimming took 6 bases from V and 5 from J, leaving 14 bases between them. Here the CDR3 DNA reads TGTGCCAGCAGGCTCGCAGGGTCCGACGAGCAGTACTTC. The encoded protein is CASRLAGSDEQYF. Full variable domain (rest looked up from reference TRBV7-9 and TRBJ2-7): DTGVSQNPRHKITKRGQNVTFRCDPISEHNRLYWYRQTLGQGPEFLTYFQNEAQLEKSRLLSDRFSAERPKGSFSTLEIQRTEQGDSAMYLCASRLAGSDEQYFGPGTRLTVT.

V gene TRBV5-5 combines with J gene TRBJ1-4, with 8 bases fitting TRBD1. The germline V gene encodes CDR1 SGHKS and CDR2 YYEKEE (reference sequence). The CDR3 has 13 residues. V lost 6 bases and J lost 5; bases outside the gene matches: 3. The CDR3 sequence is CASNPGGNEKLFF. CDR3 coding DNA: TGTGCCAGCAACCCAGGGGGCAATGAAAAACTGTTTTTT.

Only a few counts were recorded for this clone. Other DNA sequences in the same sample also yield this CDR3. The chain recombines TRBV3-1 (or the pseudogene TRBV3-2) with TRBJ1-3, with 7 bases lining up with TRBD1. The CDR3 length is 15 residues. Germline trimming cut 1 base from V and 2 bases from J; bases unmatched to any gene: 2. Germline CDR1 is LGHDT and CDR2 is YNNKEL (reference sequence). CDR3 residues: CASSQGGGAGNTIYF. For the CDR3, the DNA is TGTGCCAGCAGCCAAGGAGGGGGCGCTGGAAACACCATATATTTT.

J is TRBJ1-5 and V is TRBV9; 10 positions match TRBD1. Germline values: CDR1 SGDLS, CDR2 YYNGEE. V gave up 3 bases and J gave up 7 bases; unmatched junction bases: 7. This CDR3 contains 15 residues. The DNA for the CDR3 is TGTGCCAGCAGCGGGGGACAGGGGAGTATGCAGCCCCAGCATTTT. This sequence encodes CASSGGQGSMQPQHF.

The chain is built from TRBV18 and TRBJ1-2, with 7 bases identical to TRBD1. The CDR3 has 15 residues. Germline CDR1 and CDR2: KGHSH and LQKENI. V trimming: 1 base; J trimming: 5 bases; junction bases outside the gene matches: 7. The CDR3 nucleotides are TGTGCCAGCTCACCACTCGCCTCGACAGGGTATGGCTACACCTTC. Residues: CASSPLASTGYGYTF.

This clone came up once. The chain joins TRBV6-1 to TRBJ2-7; 7 bases align to TRBD1. This CDR3 comprises 15 residues. Looked up from germline, CDR1 is MNHNS and CDR2 is SASEGT. V lost 2 bases, J lost 2 bases, and 6 bases stayed unmatched. The DNA of the CDR3 is TGTGCCAGCAGTGAATTGGGACAGAAGACCTACGAGCAGTACTTC. This encodes CASSELGQKTYEQYF.

CDR3 nucleotide sequence: TGTGCCAGCAGCTTAGATCGCTGGACTAGCGGCAACACCGGGGAGCTGTTTTTT. As protein: CASSLDRWTSGNTGELFF. The V call is TRBV11-3, the J call TRBJ2-2, with 10 bases that match TRBD2. Germline trimming cut 0 bases from V and 2 bases from J; bases unmatched to any gene: 6. Germline V gene lookup returns CDR1 SGHNT and CDR2 YENEEA. The CDR3 extends over 18 amino acids.

The chain combines TRBV3-1 (or the pseudogene TRBV3-2) with TRBJ2-3; no definite D call. This CDR3 comprises 17 residues. Germline V CDR1 and CDR2: LGHDT, YNNKEL (reference sequence). The germline V and J ends were trimmed by 5 bases and 4 bases, with 22 bases remaining between them. The DNA for the CDR3 is TGTGCCAGCAGCTTTGTCCGAAGTCTAACCCCGCCAGATACGCAGTATTTT. This encodes CASSFVRSLTPPDTQYF.

There are a few counts of this clone. The chain combines TRBV20-1 with TRBJ2-7; D possibly corresponds to TRBD1 (6 bases). V dropped 3 bases and J dropped 2 bases, with 17 bases sitting between them. The CDR3 is 15 amino acids. Germline V gene sequence: CDR1 DFQATT, CDR2 SNEGSKA (reference sequence). CDR3 in amino acids: CSASPPGQRPYEQYF. In DNA, the CDR3 is TGCAGTGCTAGTCCCCCCGGACAGCGCCCCTACGAGCAGTACTTC.

V gene TRBV5-1 combines with J gene TRBJ2-1, with 9 nucleotides matching TRBD2. Per germline, CDR1 SGHRS and CDR2 YFSETQ. This CDR3 spans 17 amino acids. The ends lost 4 bases at V and 4 bases at J; junction bases unmatched: 12. In DNA form, the CDR3 reads TGCGCCAGCAGCATCCAAATAGCGGGGGAGCCGTACAATGAGCAGTTCTTC. Translating it yields CASSIQIAGEPYNEQFF.

The chain links TRBV19 to TRBJ2-7; a weak D match, TRBD2 (6 bases). Germline V gene data show CDR1 as LNHDA and CDR2 as SQIVND (reference sequence). The V and J ends lost 3 bases and 3 bases respectively, with 15 bases between them. The CDR3 runs 15 residues. CDR3 bases: TGTGCCAGTAGTATTAATCCAGGGAGGATCTACGAGCAGTACTTC. This gives the protein CASSINPGRIYEQYF.

This rearrangement joins TRBV5-4 to TRBJ2-7, with 9 bases that match TRBD1. Looked up from germline, CDR1 is SGHNT and CDR2 is YYREEE (reference sequence). Losses at the gene ends were 5 bases for V and 6 bases for J; bases not matched to a gene: 6. The CDR3 runs 13 residues. CDR3 DNA: TGTGCCAGCAGACAACAGGGGGCGGGCGAGCAGTACTTC. It translates to CASRQQGAGEQYF.

This clone is a singleton in its sample. V gene TRBV10-3 combines with J gene TRBJ2-1; 7 positions match TRBD1. The CDR3 totals 16 residues. V dropped 4 bases and J dropped 6; count of bases not matched to a gene: 12. CDR1 and CDR2 (germline): ENHRY, SYGVKD. CDR3 loop: CAISGGRGTESNEQFF. CDR3 DNA sequence: TGTGCCATCAGTGGTGGCAGGGGGACGGAAAGCAATGAGCAGTTCTTC.

The V gene is TRBV27, the J gene TRBJ1-6, with unresolved D. Germline V gene sequence: CDR1 MNHEY, CDR2 SMNVEV (reference sequence). Trimming pared 4 bases from V and 7 bases from J, leaving 17 bases between. The CDR3 consists of 16 residues. This CDR3 is CASSSSPQVRNSPLHF. The CDR3 bases are TGTGCCAGCAGTTCTTCCCCCCAGGTTCGGAATTCACCCCTCCACTTT.

The chain couples TRBV12-3 or TRBV12-4 to TRBJ1-3; D remains unclear. V gave up 3 bases and J gave up 4 bases, with 4 bases separating them. The length of the CDR3 is 12 residues. As DNA, the CDR3 is TGTGCCAGCAGTTTCCTAGGAAACACCATATATTTT. This codes for CASSFLGNTIYF.

This chain connects TRBV19 to TRBJ2-6; 11 bases align to TRBD1. CDR3 size: 16 residues. After removal of 6 bases from V and 3 bases from J, the junction contained 4 bases not matched to a gene. CDR1 is LNHDA and CDR2 is SQIVND in the germline V gene (reference sequence). The CDR3 nucleotides read TGTGCCAGTAGCTTGGGACAGGGGGTTGGGGCCAACGTCCTGACTTTC. It yields the protein CASSLGQGVGANVLTF. Combining the CDR3 with reference TRBV19 and TRBJ2-6 gives the whole variable domain DGGITQSPKYLFRKEGQNVTLSCEQNLNHDAMYWYRQDPGQGLRLIYYSQIVNDFQKGDIAEGYSVSREKKESFPLTVTSAQKNPTAFYLCASSLGQGVGANVLTFGAGSRLTVL.

With respect to this clone: Relative to the germline gene, one junction end is altered; a read error may explain this. Other DNA sequences of this sample code for an identical CDR3. V usage is TRBV3-1 (or the pseudogene TRBV3-2) and J usage is TRBJ2-2; D gene unclear. The germline V gene has CDR1 LGHDT and CDR2 YNNKEL (reference sequence). The CDR3 runs to 13 residues. Written as DNA, the CDR3 is TGTGCCAGCAGTCAAGTTCGGACCGGGGAGCTGTTTTTT. This translates into CASSQVRTGELFF.

The CDR3 sequence is CAISESYRNYGYTF. The DNA of the CDR3 is TGTGCCATCAGTGAGTCGTACAGAAATTATGGCTACACCTTC. The chain couples TRBV10-3 to TRBJ1-2, with D hard to call. CDR3 length: 14 residues. The V gene's germline CDR1 is ENHRY and CDR2 SYGVKD. Trimming took off 0 bases at V and 5 bases at J, with 10 bases between the two ends.